Following are 24 T cell receptor beta chains from one sample sequenced in a study of T cell repertoires in cytomegalovirus infection. TCRdb re-called the reads with MiXCR, one entry per CDR3 protein. The repertoire holds 450,000 to 650,000 distinct CDR3 sequences, with over 35% as singletons. Their cognate antigens are unknown. Sequencing used cultured PBMCs, obtained from culture after CMV antigen stimulation. The origin of the receptors is a human donor in good health (CMV status not recorded). Some clones in this sample may be carry-over from other donors' samples.

This rearrangement joins TRBV4-3 to TRBJ2-7; TRBD2 matches 7 bases. V lost 2 bases and J lost 3; bases outside the gene matches: 7. The CDR3 spans 15 residues. CDR1 and CDR2 (germline): LGHNA, YSLEER. The CDR3 loop is CASSQRRDYFYEQYF. CDR3 DNA sequence: TGCGCCAGCAGCCAAAGGCGGGACTACTTCTACGAGCAGTACTTC.

The chain has TRBV6-1 and TRBJ1-6; TRBD1 agrees at 7 bases. V was clipped by 2 bases and J by 0 bases; unmatched bases: 4. The germline CDR1 and CDR2 sequences are MNHNS and SASEGT. The CDR3 totals 17 residues. The CDR3 region is CASSETTGSSYNSPLHF. CDR3 DNA: TGTGCCAGCAGTGAAACGACAGGGAGCTCCTATAATTCACCCCTCCACTTT.

This clonotype was picked up a small number of times. The J gene is TRBJ2-1, the V gene TRBV7-2, with 7 positions matching TRBD2. This CDR3 comprises 16 residues. In germline, CDR1 is SGHTA, CDR2 FQGNSA. With V trimmed by 1 base and J by 2 bases, 5 bases remained unmatched. CDR3 sequence: CASSLVWTRPYNEQFF. The CDR3 DNA is TGTGCCAGCAGCTTAGTTTGGACTAGACCCTACAATGAGCAGTTCTTC.

The rearrangement links TRBV11-3 to TRBJ1-4, with D perhaps TRBD1 (6 bases). V was cut by 5 bases and J by 0 bases, with 19 bases left in between. CDR3 length equals 18 residues. From germline, CDR1 is SGHNT and CDR2 YENEEA. The CDR3 loop is CASSPSWGPTTTNEKLFF. In nucleotides, the CDR3 is TGTGCCAGCAGCCCTTCTTGGGGGCCGACGACAACTAATGAAAAACTGTTTTTT.

The rearrangement links TRBV29-1 to TRBJ2-3, with D unresolved. The V end lost 1 base, the J end lost 3 bases, and 5 bases lay between the germline ends. This CDR3 region has 12 residues. Germline assignment: CDR1 SQVTM and CDR2 ANQGSEA. CDR3 residues: CSVEGVTDTQYF. The CDR3 DNA sequence: TGCAGCGTTGAAGGCGTAACAGATACGCAGTATTTT.

This clonotype appeared a few times. The chain is built from TRBV7-2 and TRBJ2-5; possibly TRBD2 for D (6 bases). Germline CDR1 and CDR2: SGHTA and FQGNSA. Trimming took 5 bases from V and 5 from J, leaving 15 bases between them. This CDR3 comprises 14 residues. CDR3: CASSPRLVHETQYF. The CDR3 DNA is TGTGCCAGCAGCCCGCGACTAGTCCACGAGACCCAGTACTTC.

CDR3 residues: CASSLVGTGETQYF. In DNA, the CDR3 is TGCGCCAGCAGCTTGGTCGGGACCGGGGAGACCCAGTACTTC. V usage is TRBV5-1 and J usage is TRBJ2-5; D might be TRBD1 or TRBD2, each matching 5 bases. The CDR3 is 14 residues long. Germline CDR1 is SGHRS and CDR2 is YFSETQ. Trimming removed 0 bases from V and 5 bases from J, with 11 bases in between.

V usage is TRBV2 and J usage is TRBJ2-1; TRBD1 matches 7 bases. The J call is in doubt because the DNA end fits TRBJ2-7 better. The CDR3 sequence is 15 residues long. In germline, CDR1 is SNHLY, CDR2 FYNNEI. The CDR3 DNA reads TGTGCCAGCAACCGACAGGGAAGCTCCTACAATGAGCAGTACTTC. As protein: CASNRQGSSYNEQYF.

This clonotype has only one observation. The junction departs from the called germline gene at one end, perhaps through a read error. The gene calls are TRBV4-1 and TRBJ1-4; D is uncertain. CDR1 is MGHRA, CDR2 YSYEKL, per germline. The length of the CDR3 is 12 residues. Written as DNA, the CDR3 is TGTGCCAGCAGCCCGCGGACTGAAAAACTGTTTTTT. Its protein is CASSPRTEKLFF.

The chain is built from TRBV7-2 and TRBJ1-2; D possibly corresponds to TRBD1 (5 bases). Germline loops: CDR1 SGHTA, CDR2 FQGNSA. The CDR3 is made up of 15 amino acids. V was cut by 0 bases and J by 6 bases, with 14 bases left in between. CDR3 nucleotide sequence: TGTGCCAGCAGCTTAGCAGGGGCAACCATCGATGGCTACACCTTC. Amino acids: CASSLAGATIDGYTF.

The rearrangement links TRBV10-3 to TRBJ2-2; 8 bases map to TRBD2. The V gene end was trimmed by 7 bases and the J gene end by 7 bases; junction bases not matched to a gene: 8. This CDR3 is 14 amino acids long. CDR1 is ENHRY, CDR2 SYGVKD, per germline. CDR3 nucleotides: TGTGCCATCAACGCCGGGACTAGGCACGGGGAGCTGTTTTTT. It yields the protein CAINAGTRHGELFF.

This chain joins TRBV20-1 and TRBJ2-7, with TRBD2 matching 10 bases. Germline CDR1 is DFQATT and CDR2 is SNEGSKA (reference sequence). The CDR3 is made up of 14 amino acids. The CDR3 protein is CSLRAAGGSYEQYF. For the CDR3, the DNA is TGCAGCCTTCGGGCAGCGGGAGGGAGCTACGAGCAGTACTTC.

This clonotype was detected many times. The gene calls are TRBV7-8 and TRBJ1-3; a weak D match, TRBD1 (5 bases). Trimming cost V 3 bases and J 2 bases, with 11 bases left between them. Germline-derived CDR1 and CDR2 are SGHVS and FQNEAQ. The CDR3 loop spans 15 amino acids. The CDR3 loop is CASSFRWTTGNTIYF. CDR3 coding DNA: TGTGCCAGCAGCTTCCGCTGGACAACTGGAAACACCATATATTTT.

This clonotype has ten or more counts. The chain joins TRBV24-1 to TRBJ1-1; D is perhaps TRBD1 (5 bases). The V gene lost 10 bases and the J gene lost 1 base, with 12 bases spanning the gap. Germline values: CDR1 KGHDR, CDR2 SFDVKD. This CDR3 comprises 13 residues. CDR3 bases: TGTGCCACTGCACAGGCAGCGAACACTGAAGCTTTCTTT. It translates to CATAQAANTEAFF.

This clonotype was seen only a few times. The chain is built from TRBV2 and TRBJ1-2; D not certain. This CDR3 region has 17 residues. The germline V gene has CDR1 SNHLY and CDR2 FYNNEI. The ends were cut back, 10 bases at V and 0 bases at J, with 24 bases in the middle. The CDR3 DNA sequence: TGTGCCACCGACGATCGGGGTGGCAGACAAGCTAACTATGGCTACACCTTC. Translating it yields CATDDRGGRQANYGYTF.

This clonotype has more than one count but fewer than ten. The V call is TRBV12-3 or TRBV12-4, the J call TRBJ1-2; D is perhaps TRBD1 (5 bases). Trimming took off 7 bases at V and 4 bases at J, with 16 bases between the two ends. The CDR3 spans 14 residues. CDR3 nucleotides: TGTGCCAGCACCCTCGGATATGGGACCTATGGCTACACCTTC. Encoded protein: CASTLGYGTYGYTF.

The chain recombines TRBV7-2 with TRBJ2-1; perhaps TRBD1 as D (5 bases). V shed 4 bases and J shed 6 bases, with 16 bases lying between them. Germline CDR1 reads SGHTA; CDR2 reads FQGNSA. CDR3 length equals 15 residues. CDR3: CASSYRGNTGNEQFF. Written as DNA, the CDR3 is TGTGCCAGCAGCTATAGGGGTAACACGGGCAATGAGCAGTTCTTC.

The chain links TRBV7-4 to TRBJ1-2; D gene uncertain. Germline lookup yields CDR1 SGHVT and CDR2 SQSDAQ. V lost 2 bases to trimming and J lost 8 bases, with 9 bases between them. The CDR3 loop spans 12 amino acids. The CDR3 loop reads CASSLNDGGYTF. As DNA, the CDR3 is TGTGCCAGCAGCTTAAACGACGGCGGCTACACCTTC.

The table lists this clonotype with a few counts. The rearrangement uses TRBV7-2 and TRBJ1-2; D uncertain. CDR3 length equals 18 residues. V shed 0 bases and J shed 4 bases, with 21 bases lying between them. Germline V gene data show CDR1 as SGHTA and CDR2 as FQGNSA. The CDR3 here is CASSLAVMAANYLYGYTF. The CDR3 nucleotides read TGTGCCAGCAGCTTAGCTGTAATGGCAGCTAACTACCTCTATGGCTACACCTTC.

V usage is TRBV4-3 and J usage is TRBJ2-7; a weak D match, TRBD1 (6 bases). The CDR3 runs 15 residues. With 1 base removed from V and 3 bases from J, the gap between germline ends came to 13 bases. Germline V lookup: CDR1 LGHNA, CDR2 YSLEER. CDR3 sequence reads: CASSQGLDSSYEQYF. CDR3 DNA sequence: TGCGCCAGCAGCCAAGGCCTGGACAGTAGCTACGAGCAGTACTTC.

In its sample, this clonotype was seen once. CDR3 in amino acids: CASSRWGNEQFF. CDR3 bases: TGCGCCAGCAGCCGGTGGGGCAATGAGCAGTTCTTC. The chain carries TRBV5-1 and TRBJ2-1; D not certain. The V and J ends lost 4 bases and 6 bases respectively, with 8 bases between them. Germline V gene lookup returns CDR1 SGHRS and CDR2 YFSETQ. This CDR3 is built from 12 residues.

The V call is TRBV19, the J call TRBJ1-2, with TRBD1 identical over 8 bases. Germline CDR1 is LNHDA and CDR2 is SQIVND (reference sequence). V was pared by 8 bases and J by 4 bases, with 6 bases of the junction left unmatched. The CDR3 consists of 13 residues. The CDR3, as DNA: TGTGCCAGTGAAACAGGGGGAGGCTATGGCTACACCTTC. This gives the protein CASETGGGYGYTF.

The chain recombines TRBV20-1 with TRBJ2-2; maybe TRBD1 (5 bases). This CDR3 has 15 residues. Trimming removed 2 bases at V and 1 base at J, with 11 bases between. Germline V gives CDR1 DFQATT, CDR2 SNEGSKA (reference sequence). Here the CDR3 DNA reads TGCAGTGCTAGATCCAGACAGAGGAACACCGGGGAGCTGTTTTTT. Translation gives CSARSRQRNTGELFF.

The chain uses TRBV12-3 or TRBV12-4 and TRBJ1-2; no firm D call. The ends were cut back, 2 bases at V and 8 bases at J, with 12 bases in the middle. The CDR3 sequence is 13 residues long. The CDR3 is CASSLNQARGYTF. DNA of the CDR3: TGTGCCAGCAGTTTAAACCAGGCGCGGGGCTACACCTTC.